Below, 4 T cell receptor beta chains from the same sample are listed, as sequenced in a study of blood T cell repertoires in COVID-19. The method was immunoSEQ multiplex PCR; TCRdb's version includes in-frame clones alone and lacks a portion of them. The sample comprises about 170,000 clones, approximately 82% of which are singletons, and about a fifth rests with the top ten. Sequenced input: peripheral blood. The receptor source for this set is a woman over 75 with acute or convalescent COVID-19.

The chain recombines TRBV15 with TRBJ1-1; D gene ambiguous. V gave up 1 base and J gave up 2 bases, with 11 bases separating them. Germline CDR1 reads LNHNV; CDR2 reads YYDKDF (reference sequence). The CDR3 runs 15 residues. The CDR3 bases are TGTGCCACCAGCAGAGGGGGAGGGTTCAACACTGAAGCTTTCTTT. This encodes CATSRGGGFNTEAFF.

The chain combines TRBV29-1 with TRBJ1-2, with 8 positions matching TRBD1. Germline values: CDR1 SQVTM, CDR2 ANQGSEA. The CDR3 is 13 residues long. V shed 3 bases, J shed 7 bases, and the junction held 7 bases outside the gene matches. The CDR3 DNA is TGCAGCGTTGAGGACAGGGTTCGCTCTGGCTACACCTTC. Its protein is CSVEDRVRSGYTF.

This rearrangement joins TRBV5-1 to TRBJ2-1; 8 bases line up with TRBD1. CDR1 is SGHRS and CDR2 is YFSETQ in the germline V gene. J was trimmed by 6 bases and V by 0 bases; bases with no gene match: 2. This CDR3 has 14 amino acids. The chain's CDR3 is CASSLVTGVNEQFF. CDR3 DNA sequence: TGCGCCAGCAGCTTGGTGACAGGGGTCAATGAGCAGTTCTTC.

J is TRBJ2-5 and V is TRBV19; the D is unclear. CDR1 and CDR2 from the germline V gene are LNHDA and SQIVND (reference sequence). Trimming took 0 bases from V and 3 from J, leaving 5 bases between them. The CDR3 is made up of 13 amino acids. This CDR3 is CASSIDPEETQYF. The CDR3 DNA sequence: TGTGCCAGTAGTATAGATCCGGAAGAGACCCAGTACTTC.